The 28 T cell receptor beta chains reported below all come from one sample, sequenced in a study of blood T cell repertoires in COVID-19. Profiling relied on immunoSEQ multiplex PCR, and the TCRdb table lists in-frame clones only, not all of them. The sample lists approximately 250,000 clones; 80% to 95% were seen once. The sample taken for sequencing was peripheral blood. These TCRs come from a man aged 25 to 40 with COVID-19, enrolled during active disease.

This clone is a singleton in its sample. V is TRBV4-1 and J is TRBJ1-4; 7 bases match TRBD1. The CDR3 is 17 amino acids. Germline CDR1 and CDR2: MGHRA and YSYEKL. V was pared by 4 bases and J by 0 bases, with 8 bases of the junction left unmatched. CDR3 residues: CASSRWDSLTTNEKLFF. CDR3 nucleotides: TGCGCCAGCAGCCGATGGGACAGCTTAACAACTAATGAAAAACTGTTTTTT.

This clone was seen only a few times. The chain couples TRBV5-6 to TRBJ2-2; 10 nucleotides line up with TRBD2. Germline lookup yields CDR1 SGHDT and CDR2 YYEEEE. The junction had 4 bases not matched to a gene; V was cut back by 3 bases and J by 2 bases. The CDR3 runs to 16 residues. The CDR3 DNA reads as TGTGCCAGCAGCTACGGACTAGCGGTTAACACCGGGGAGCTGTTTTTT. Its translation is CASSYGLAVNTGELFF.

The rearrangement uses TRBV2 and TRBJ1-3; 8 bases are shared with TRBD1. The V and J ends lost 6 bases and 4 bases, in that order; junction bases with no gene match: 5. The CDR3 length is 14 residues. Germline V gene data show CDR1 as SNHLY and CDR2 as FYNNEI. CDR3 protein: CASSQTGVGNTIYF. CDR3 coding DNA: TGTGCCAGCAGCCAGACAGGGGTCGGAAACACCATATATTTT.

J is TRBJ2-2 and V is TRBV11-3; TRBD2 might be the D (5 bases). CDR1 and CDR2 (germline): SGHNT, YENEEA. V lost 2 bases and J 3 bases, leaving 7 bases between the germline ends. The CDR3 runs 14 residues. The chain's CDR3 is CASSLMEDTGELFF. DNA for the CDR3: TGTGCCAGCAGCTTAATGGAGGACACCGGGGAGCTGTTTTTT.

This sequence joins TRBV29-1 and TRBJ2-7; 11 bases fit TRBD1. The CDR3 consists of 15 residues. CDR1 SQVTM and CDR2 ANQGSEA come from the germline V gene. V lost 7 bases to trimming and J lost 3 bases; unmatched junction nucleotides: 11. The CDR3 region has the DNA TGCAGCGCTGTAGTAGGGGACAGGGGGGTCTACGAGCAGTACTTC. Translating gives CSAVVGDRGVYEQYF.

This rearrangement joins TRBV7-2 to TRBJ2-3, with 12 bases that match TRBD2. The CDR3 contains 16 residues. Germline CDR1 and CDR2: SGHTA and FQGNSA. V lost 5 bases, J lost 4 bases, and 7 bases stayed unmatched. The DNA for the CDR3 is TGTGCCAGCAGCCCCCGCCTAGCGGGGGGGCCAGATACGCAGTATTTT. It yields the protein CASSPRLAGGPDTQYF.

The V call is TRBV11-1, the J call TRBJ2-2; tentative D call: TRBD2 (5 bases). Germline V lookup: CDR1 SGHAT, CDR2 FQDESV (reference sequence). Trimming shortened V by 8 bases and J by 5 bases, and 12 bases separated the two germline ends. This CDR3 is built from 13 residues. The CDR3 region has the DNA TGTGCCAGCGATTCGGGGTATACCGGGGAGCTGTTTTTT. Amino acid sequence: CASDSGYTGELFF.

This chain joins TRBV6-6 and TRBJ1-4, with TRBD1 matching over 7 bases. The CDR3 covers 16 residues. Germline values: CDR1 MNHNY, CDR2 SVGAGI (reference sequence). J lost 5 bases, V lost 2 bases, and 8 bases had no gene match. The CDR3 DNA is TGTGCCAGCAGTTACAGTGTAGCAGGGGGGAATGAAAAACTGTTTTTT. This encodes CASSYSVAGGNEKLFF.

The rearrangement joins TRBV7-3 to TRBJ2-1; 9 bases match TRBD1. Unmatched junction bases numbered 4, after V lost 0 bases and J lost 4 bases. The CDR3 consists of 16 residues. Germline V lookup: CDR1 SGHTA, CDR2 FQGTGA. CDR3 DNA sequence: TGTGCCAGCAGCTTAACGGGCGGGACAGGGTACAATGAGCAGTTCTTC. The encoded protein is CASSLTGGTGYNEQFF.

The V call is TRBV7-3, the J call TRBJ2-3, with 9 bases aligning to TRBD2. The CDR3 covers 17 residues. V shed 5 bases, J shed 4 bases, and the junction held 13 bases outside the gene matches. Germline lookup yields CDR1 SGHTA and CDR2 FQGTGA. CDR3 bases: TGTGCCAGCAGCCCCGCCCCTAGAGCGGGGGGTTCAGATACGCAGTATTTT. This codes for CASSPAPRAGGSDTQYF.

Concerning this clone itself: Different DNA sequences within this sample yield the same CDR3. The rearrangement joins TRBV30 to TRBJ1-5, with a possible D match to TRBD1 (5 bases). Per the germline V gene, CDR1 is GTSNPN and CDR2 is SVGIG (reference sequence). V lost 0 bases and J lost 3, with 6 bases in between. The CDR3 is made up of 13 amino acids. CDR3 loop: CAWSVRDNQPQHF. The DNA for the CDR3 is TGTGCCTGGAGTGTCAGGGACAATCAGCCCCAGCATTTT.

In DNA form, the CDR3 reads TGTGCCAGCAGCCCCGGGGTGAGAAACACCATATATTTT. This sequence encodes CASSPGVRNTIYF. The chain is built from TRBV27 and TRBJ1-3; D is unresolved. This CDR3 comprises 13 residues. The V gene's germline CDR1 is MNHEY and CDR2 SMNVEV (reference sequence). Trimming cost V 6 bases and J 5 bases, with 11 bases left between them.

The chain uses TRBV20-1 and TRBJ1-2; D uncertain. Germline V gene data show CDR1 as DFQATT and CDR2 as SNEGSKA (reference sequence). Trimming took 5 bases from V and 8 from J, leaving 12 bases between them. This CDR3 has 11 amino acids. The DNA of the CDR3 is TGCAGTGCTTCTGGACTGGGGGGCTACACCTTC. Protein product: CSASGLGGYTF.

This chain joins TRBV5-1 and TRBJ1-2, with 8 bases matching TRBD1. The germline V gene has CDR1 SGHRS and CDR2 YFSETQ. The CDR3 contains 15 residues. V dropped 0 bases and J dropped 2; count of bases not matched to a gene: 3. This chain's CDR3 is CASSLAGGLNYGYTF. DNA of the CDR3: TGCGCCAGCAGCTTGGCAGGGGGCTTAAACTATGGCTACACCTTC.

The V and J genes are TRBV7-9 and TRBJ1-2; D remains unclear. V lost 5 bases to trimming and J lost 1 base, with 8 bases between them. There are 13 residues in the CDR3. Germline CDR1 is SEHNR and CDR2 is FQNEAQ (reference sequence). The CDR3 loop reads CASSRANNYGYTF. The CDR3, as DNA: TGTGCCAGCAGCCGAGCTAATAACTATGGCTACACCTTC.

The J gene is TRBJ2-7, the V gene TRBV5-1; TRBD2 matches 8 bases. CDR1 and CDR2 from the germline V gene are SGHRS and YFSETQ. After removal of 5 bases from V and 7 bases from J, the junction contained 14 bases not matched to a gene. The length of the CDR3 is 15 residues. The CDR3 region is CASRLSGGTLGEQYF. In DNA, the CDR3 is TGCGCCAGCAGACTAAGCGGGGGAACTCTAGGAGAGCAGTACTTC.

This clone was seen a handful of times. The chain combines TRBV7-9 with TRBJ1-6; maybe TRBD1 (5 bases). CDR3 length: 18 amino acids. CDR1 and CDR2 from the germline V gene are SEHNR and FQNEAQ (reference sequence). The ends were cut back, 1 base at V and 0 bases at J, with 13 bases in the middle. CDR3 loop: CASSLVVGGSSYNSPLHF. The CDR3 DNA sequence: TGTGCCAGCAGCTTAGTTGTGGGGGGAAGCTCCTATAATTCACCCCTCCACTTT.

CDR3: CASSPRVGTGSYEQYF. The CDR3 DNA reads TGTGCCAGCTCACCACGGGTGGGAACGGGGTCCTACGAGCAGTACTTC. The chain couples TRBV18 to TRBJ2-7; D is possibly TRBD2 (5 bases). CDR3 length equals 16 residues. The V end was cut by 1 base, the J end by 1 base, with 14 bases between. Germline assignment: CDR1 KGHSH and CDR2 LQKENI.

V is TRBV6-1 and J is TRBJ1-3, with D possibly being TRBD1 (6 bases). This CDR3 contains 14 residues. Deletions cut 2 bases from V and 2 bases from J, with 7 bases between. Per the germline V gene, CDR1 is MNHNS and CDR2 is SASEGT. CDR3 sequence: CASSENRAGNTIYF. DNA of the CDR3: TGTGCCAGCAGTGAAAACAGGGCTGGAAACACCATATATTTT.

V and J are TRBV7-9 and TRBJ1-2; D is undetermined. Germline CDR1 and CDR2: SEHNR and FQNEAQ (reference sequence). This CDR3 has 15 amino acids. The V gene lost 1 base and the J gene lost 0 bases, with 9 bases spanning the gap. The CDR3 is CASSLGREANYGYTF. The CDR3 coding sequence is TGTGCCAGCAGCTTAGGGAGGGAGGCTAACTATGGCTACACCTTC.

The rearrangement uses TRBV5-1 and TRBJ1-6; 9 positions match TRBD1. V dropped 4 bases and J dropped 10; count of bases not matched to a gene: 9. The CDR3 has 15 residues. CDR1 SGHRS and CDR2 YFSETQ come from the germline V gene. CDR3 protein: CASSQDRDRDSPLHF. CDR3 sequence (DNA): TGCGCCAGCAGCCAGGACCGGGACAGGGACTCACCCCTCCACTTT.

The chain has TRBV19 and TRBJ1-5; the D gene is possibly TRBD1 (5 bases). The CDR3 extends over 14 amino acids. Germline V gene sequence: CDR1 LNHDA, CDR2 SQIVND (reference sequence). Deletions cut 8 bases from V and 3 bases from J, with 14 bases between. The CDR3 region has the DNA TGTGCCAGTCAAGAGGCGGGGCTCAATCAGCCCCAGCATTTT. Its protein is CASQEAGLNQPQHF.

The chain couples TRBV6-2 or TRBV6-3 to TRBJ1-1; TRBD1 agrees at 8 bases. CDR1 MNHEY and CDR2 SVGEGT come from the germline V gene. After removal of 0 bases from V and 12 bases from J, the junction contained 12 bases not matched to a gene. This CDR3 is 15 amino acids long. CDR3 region: CASSYSRRGQGGSFF. Written as DNA, the CDR3 is TGTGCCAGCAGTTACTCTCGCCGCGGACAGGGTGGATCTTTCTTT.

In the case of this clone: The junction and the germline gene differ at one end; a read error may be behind it. The gene calls are TRBV27 and TRBJ2-5, with 9 positions matching TRBD2. CDR1 is MNHEY and CDR2 is SMNVEV in the germline V gene (reference sequence). The CDR3 extends over 13 amino acids. CDR3 loop: CATSSGGAETQYF. In DNA form, the CDR3 reads TGTGCCACCAGTAGCGGGGGTGCAGAGACCCAGTACTTC.

This sequence joins TRBV6-2 or TRBV6-3 and TRBJ1-1; D gene unclear. The CDR3 has 14 residues. In germline, CDR1 is MNHEY, CDR2 SVGEGT. Trimming pared 2 bases from V and 6 bases from J, leaving 13 bases between. The CDR3 DNA reads as TGTGCCAGCAGTTACGGCCTCCTTAACGCTGAAGCTTTCTTT. Translated, it gives CASSYGLLNAEAFF.

This sequence joins TRBV9 and TRBJ2-2, with D maybe TRBD1 (5 bases). The CDR3 consists of 15 residues. Trimming removed 4 bases at V and 4 bases at J, with 14 bases between. Germline loops: CDR1 SGDLS, CDR2 YYNGEE. The CDR3 DNA reads TGTGCCAGCAGCCCTTTCGACAGACCCACCGGGGAGCTGTTTTTT. This encodes CASSPFDRPTGELFF.

The chain is built from TRBV25-1 and TRBJ2-7, with D perhaps matching TRBD1 (7 bases). The CDR3 is 16 residues long. Trimming pared 3 bases from V and 1 base from J, leaving 16 bases between. Germline-derived CDR1 and CDR2 are MGHDK and SYGVNS. The CDR3: CASSEEGTEFSYEQYF. Here the CDR3 DNA reads TGTGCCAGCAGTGAGGAGGGGACAGAATTTTCCTACGAGCAGTACTTC.

V gene TRBV29-1 combines with J gene TRBJ2-7; 8 bases line up with TRBD1. CDR3 length: 15 amino acids. Germline V CDR1 and CDR2: SQVTM, ANQGSEA. J lost 6 bases, V lost 3 bases, and 13 bases had no gene match. CDR3 nucleotides: TGCAGCGTTGAGTTTCACGGACAGGGTTACGGCGAGCAGTACTTC. Translation gives CSVEFHGQGYGEQYF.